The rows below give T cell receptor beta chains drawn from one sample of a study of cytomegalovirus exposure and HLA in healthy donors. TCRdb's copy holds only in-frame clones and misses some; the assay was immunoSEQ multiplex PCR. The table lists more than 110,000 clones, around four fifths of them singletons. Source material: PBMCs. The source of these receptors is a man younger than 45 in good health and CMV-seronegative. Both conserved end residues are part of each CDR3. Each record gives: D gene, J gene, V gene, clone size, CDR3 protein, CDR3 DNA. The D gene is left open where the match is weak. Clone size, where shown, is once, few, many, or a class for clones that have expanded.

NA	TRBJ2-3	TRBV27	NA	CASSPYSGPTDTQYF	TGTGCCAGCAGTCCATATAGCGGTCCCACAGATACGCAGTATTTT
TRBD2	TRBJ2-7	TRBV28	NA	CASSFRSGGRQYF	TGTGCCAGCAGCTTTCGGTCGGGAGGGCGGCAGTACTTC
NA	TRBJ1-1	TRBV6-5	NA	CASSEAENTEAFF	TGTGCCAGCAGTGAAGCCGAGAACACTGAAGCTTTCTTT
TRBD1	TRBJ1-3	TRBV5-6	NA	CASSWDRGSGNTIYF	TGTGCCAGCAGCTGGGACAGGGGTTCTGGAAACACCATATATTTT
TRBD1	TRBJ1-1	TRBV5-6	NA	CASSQGAAEAFF	TGTGCCAGCAGCCAGGGGGCTGCTGAAGCTTTCTTT
TRBD1	TRBJ1-5	TRBV11-2	NA	CASTTADRGQPQHF	TGTGCCAGCACCACCGCGGACAGGGGCCAGCCCCAGCATTTT
NA	TRBJ2-1	TRBV2	NA	CASSDFAYNEQFF	TGTGCCAGCAGTGATTTCGCCTACAATGAGCAGTTCTTC
TRBD1	TRBJ2-7	TRBV28	once	CASTQGTARSYEQYF	TGTGCCAGCACCCAAGGGACAGCCCGCTCCTACGAGCAGTACTTC
NA	TRBJ1-4	TRBV7-9	NA	CASSLANRVPNEKLFF	TGTGCCAGCAGCTTAGCGAACAGGGTACCTAATGAAAAACTGTTTTTT
TRBD2	TRBJ2-5	TRBV9	NA	CASSARGGPQETQYF	TGTGCCAGCAGCGCTCGGGGGGGACCCCAAGAGACCCAGTACTTC
NA	TRBJ2-7	TRBV29-1	NA	CSVRGATQGEQYF	TGCAGCGTCAGGGGTGCAACCCAGGGCGAGCAGTACTTC
NA	TRBJ1-4	TRBV7-9	NA	CASSPRSGLGNEKLFF	TGTGCCAGCAGCCCCCGATCGGGGTTGGGTAATGAAAAACTGTTTTTT
TRBD1	TRBJ1-2	TRBV19	NA	CASSPRQGAGYGYTF	TGTGCCAGTAGTCCCCGACAGGGGGCAGGCTATGGCTACACCTTC
TRBD1	TRBJ2-7	TRBV5-8	NA	CASSYGTAYEQYF	TGTGCCAGCAGCTACGGGACAGCCTACGAGCAGTACTTC
NA	TRBJ1-2	TRBV5-4	NA	CASSLGLSLYGGYTF	TGTGCCAGCAGCCTCGGGTTGAGCCTATATGGAGGCTACACCTTC
TRBD1	TRBJ2-7	TRBV15	once	CATSRASTGINEQYF	TGTGCCACCAGCAGAGCCTCGACAGGGATCAACGAGCAGTACTTC